This section outlines one T cell receptor beta chain sequence together with its context. What it binds is not known. CDR1 and CDR2 (germline): SEHNR, FQNEAQ (reference sequence). V shed 1 base, J shed 10 bases, and the junction held 12 bases outside the gene matches. This CDR3 region has 16 residues. The data derive from a study of cytomegalovirus exposure and HLA in healthy donors. Across the study: A data release that came early held about 89 million unique TCRs from HLA-typed donors.

The PCR contained 60 Vbeta and 13 Jbeta primers. Libraries were prepared by immunoSEQ multiplex PCR; TCRdb keeps only in-frame clonotypes and omits some of them. The table has 150,000 to 200,000 clones, approximately 80% seen once; the top ten hold 3% to 3.5%. The study's findings and limits: In an earlier analysis, about 87% or about 30%: the productive usage of most TCR beta V segments.

The sequenced material came from PBMCs. The receptor was derived from a male donor in good health and CMV-seronegative. This chain joins TRBV7-9 and TRBJ2-1, with TRBD2 matching over 8 bases. CDR3 in amino acids: CASSLVLTGGPNEQFF. The CDR3 DNA reads TGTGCCAGCAGCTTAGTTTTAACGGGAGGGCCAAACGAGCAGTTCTTC.